This T cell receptor beta chain was sequenced for a study of T cell responses to AZD1222 COVID-19 vaccine. Points from the study as a whole: The donor cohort was predominantly white British with a female majority, and clonal diversity may have been underestimated. Spike-specific TCR breadth and depth went up after people got two AZD1222 doses.

The germline gives CDR1 MNHNS, CDR2 SASEGT. This CDR3 is 15 amino acids long. After removal of 0 bases from V and 11 bases from J, the junction contained 6 bases not matched to a gene. Profiled with immunoSEQ multiplex PCR; TCRdb holds only in-frame clones, not every one. This table has roughly 200,000 clones, around 90% appearing once. This clone was picked up a small number of times. No antigen is known for it. This specimen was peripheral blood, taken on day 0 of AZD1222 vaccination. The origin of this receptor is an adult in good health. This chain uses TRBV6-1 with TRBJ1-6, with 8 nucleotides matching TRBD1. CDR3: CASSEAGGQVAPLHF. The CDR3 nucleotides are TGTGCCAGCAGTGAAGCGGGGGGACAGGTAGCACCCCTCCACTTT.